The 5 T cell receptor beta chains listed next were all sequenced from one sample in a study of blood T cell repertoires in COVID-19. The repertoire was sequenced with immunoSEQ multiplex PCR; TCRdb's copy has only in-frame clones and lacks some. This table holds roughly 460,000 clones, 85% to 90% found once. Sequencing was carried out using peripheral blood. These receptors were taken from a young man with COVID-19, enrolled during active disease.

Here the CDR3 DNA reads TGTGCCAGCAGCCCCCGGCTTGCGGGCAGCTCCTACAATGAGCAGTTCTTC. This gives the protein CASSPRLAGSSYNEQFF. The chain combines TRBV3-1 (or the pseudogene TRBV3-2) with TRBJ2-1, with D perhaps matching TRBD2 (5 bases). The germline CDR1 and CDR2 sequences are LGHDT and YNNKEL (reference sequence). The length of the CDR3 is 17 residues. The ends were cut back, 4 bases at V and 0 bases at J, with 16 bases in the middle.

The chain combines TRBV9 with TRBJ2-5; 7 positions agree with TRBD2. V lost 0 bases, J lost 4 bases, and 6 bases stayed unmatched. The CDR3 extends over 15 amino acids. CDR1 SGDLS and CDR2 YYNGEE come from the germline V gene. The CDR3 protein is CASSVAAGVAETQYF. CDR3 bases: TGTGCCAGCAGCGTAGCGGCGGGAGTGGCAGAGACCCAGTACTTC.

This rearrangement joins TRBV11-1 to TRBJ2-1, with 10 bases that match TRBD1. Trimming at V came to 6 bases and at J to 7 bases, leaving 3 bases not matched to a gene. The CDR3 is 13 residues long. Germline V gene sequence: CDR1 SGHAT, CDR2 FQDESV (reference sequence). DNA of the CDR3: TGTGCCAGCAGACGGACAGGGGGAAATGAGCAGTTCTTC. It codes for CASRRTGGNEQFF. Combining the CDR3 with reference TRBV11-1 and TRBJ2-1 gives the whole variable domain EAEVAQSPRYKITEKSQAVAFWCDPISGHATLYWYRQILGQGPELLVQFQDESVVDDSQLPKDRFSAERLKGVDSTLKIQPAELGDSAMYLCASRRTGGNEQFFGPGTRLTVL.

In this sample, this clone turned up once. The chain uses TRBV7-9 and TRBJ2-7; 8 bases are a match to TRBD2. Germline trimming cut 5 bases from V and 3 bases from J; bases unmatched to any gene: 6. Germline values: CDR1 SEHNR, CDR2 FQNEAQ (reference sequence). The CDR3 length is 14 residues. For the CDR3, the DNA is TGTGCCAGCAGCCCACGGGGGGGGAGCTACGAGCAGTACTTC. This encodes CASSPRGGSYEQYF. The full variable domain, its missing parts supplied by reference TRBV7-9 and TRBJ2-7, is DTGVSQNPRHKITKRGQNVTFRCDPISEHNRLYWYRQTLGQGPEFLTYFQNEAQLEKSRLLSDRFSAERPKGSFSTLEIQRTEQGDSAMYLCASSPRGGSYEQYFGPGTRLTVT.

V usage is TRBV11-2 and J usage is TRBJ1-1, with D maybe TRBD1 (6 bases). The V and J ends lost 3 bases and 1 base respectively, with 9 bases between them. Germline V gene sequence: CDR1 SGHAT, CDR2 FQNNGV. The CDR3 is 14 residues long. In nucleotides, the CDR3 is TGTGCCAGCAGCTTCGACAGGTGGAACACTGAAGCTTTCTTT. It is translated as CASSFDRWNTEAFF.